The sequence of this T cell receptor beta chain was determined in a study of cytomegalovirus exposure and HLA in healthy donors. Study observations and caveats: Previously analyzed data showed that most TCR beta V segments were productive at a frequency of about 90% or about 30%. Among donors in an Asian-associated ancestry cluster, a later analysis reportedly found fewer N-insertions than the approximately 700-donor mean. For presence/absence analyses, sequencing depth was assumed to be roughly uniform across donors.

Primers included in the PCR were 60 Vbeta and 13 Jbeta primers. Sequenced by immunoSEQ multiplex PCR; TCRdb stores in-frame clones only, minus some. This repertoire shows over 150,000 clones, more than 85% found once; its top ten account for 0.2% to 0.3%. Regarding this clone: Its matching antigen is unknown.

The sequence was collected from a girl under three years old in good health and CMV-seronegative. Sequenced material: PBMCs.

This CDR3 reads CASSTRQNTEAFF. For the CDR3, the DNA is TGTGCCAGCAGCACAAGACAAAACACTGAAGCTTTCTTT. The rearrangement uses TRBV7-2 and TRBJ1-1; no definite D call. Between the trimmed V and J ends, which lost 5 bases and 2 bases, there was a span of 9 bases. Germline V lookup: CDR1 SGHTA, CDR2 FQGNSA. This CDR3 region has 13 residues. Drawing the rest from reference TRBV7-2 and TRBJ1-1, the complete variable domain is GAGVSQSPSNKVTEKGKDVELRCDPISGHTALYWYRQSLGQGLEFLIYFQGNSAPDKSGLPSDRFSAERTGGSVSTLTIQRTQQEDSAVYLCASSTRQNTEAFFGQGTRLTVV.